A single sample is the source of the 10 T cell receptor beta chains below, sequenced in a study of CD8 T cells in Susac syndrome (dated by TCRdb to the late 2010s). Libraries were constructed by the immunoSEQ multiplex PCR assay. RNA was extracted using the RNeasy kit, and roughly 0.5 to 1 microgram was reverse transcribed with random hexamers. TCRdb redid the processing of the public reads, applying fastp at Q25 and MiXCR, and retained in-frame beta chains. Rows merge per CDR3 protein into single entries with the most common DNA and genes. In all, the sample holds about 120,000 distinct CDR3 sequences, and around 94% of those were seen once. 0.28% of the sample comes from the top ten. The material sequenced was CD8+ T cells from PBMCs. The receptor source for this set is a human donor with Susac syndrome.

The rearrangement joins TRBV5-4 to TRBJ2-7, with D perhaps TRBD1 (6 bases). Between the trimmed V and J ends, which lost 5 bases and 6 bases, there was a span of 18 bases. This CDR3 is built from 14 residues. Germline V lookup: CDR1 SGHNT, CDR2 YYREEE (reference sequence). This chain's CDR3 is CASRPGVPGGEQYF. The CDR3 DNA reads as TGTGCCAGCAGGCCAGGGGTACCCGGCGGCGAGCAGTACTTC.

The V gene is TRBV4-1, the J gene TRBJ2-3; D remains ambiguous. The CDR3 consists of 14 residues. The germline V gene encodes CDR1 MGHRA and CDR2 YSYEKL. The germline V and J ends were trimmed by 4 bases and 0 bases, with 8 bases remaining between them. The CDR3 DNA reads as TGCGCCAGCAGCCCGGACGTCAGCACAGATACGCAGTATTTT. Translated, it gives CASSPDVSTDTQYF.

This chain connects TRBV29-1 to TRBJ1-1; possible D gene TRBD1, 5 bases. Germline V gene data show CDR1 as SQVTM and CDR2 as ANQGSEA. This CDR3 region has 16 residues. The V and J ends lost 0 bases and 1 base respectively, with 15 bases between them. The CDR3 DNA reads TGCAGCGTTGAAGATCCAGACAGCACGCAGAACACTGAAGCTTTCTTT. This translates into CSVEDPDSTQNTEAFF. The complete variable domain, with remaining parts taken from reference TRBV29-1 and TRBJ1-1, reads SAVISQKPSRDICQRGTSLTIQCQVDSQVTMMFWYRQQPGQSLTLIATANQGSEATYESGFVIDKFPISRPNLTFSTLTVSNMSPEDSSIYLCSVEDPDSTQNTEAFFGQGTRLTVV.

This clonotype was observed once. V gene TRBV29-1 combines with J gene TRBJ1-2; 9 nucleotides line up with TRBD1. Germline V gives CDR1 SQVTM, CDR2 ANQGSEA. The trim removed 6 bases at V and 8 bases at J, leaving 7 bases unmatched. This CDR3 has 12 amino acids. CDR3 region: CSVRTGEGGYTF. In DNA, the CDR3 is TGCAGCGTCCGGACAGGGGAGGGCGGCTACACCTTC.

This chain uses TRBV5-1 with TRBJ2-1, with 14 positions matching TRBD2. Per the germline V gene, CDR1 is SGHRS and CDR2 is YFSETQ. This CDR3 spans 15 amino acids. Trimming removed 4 bases from V and 6 bases from J; junction bases left unmatched: 3. CDR3 nucleotide sequence: TGCGCCAGCAGCAAAGGACTAGCGGGGGGCAATGAGCAGTTCTTC. Protein product: CASSKGLAGGNEQFF.

This clonotype was observed a single time. The chain recombines TRBV13 with TRBJ2-7; 8 bases match TRBD1. This CDR3 comprises 12 residues. The germline V gene has CDR1 PRHDT and CDR2 FYEKMQ (reference sequence). The V segment lost 4 bases and the J segment 10 bases; nucleotides outside the gene matches: 6. CDR3 nucleotide sequence: TGTGCCAGCAGCTCTAGGACAGGGAATCAGTACTTC. It encodes CASSSRTGNQYF.

The genes are TRBV29-1 and TRBJ2-6; D could derive from TRBD1 or TRBD2 (5 bases each). Germline V gives CDR1 SQVTM, CDR2 ANQGSEA. The CDR3 consists of 14 residues. Trimming cost V 8 bases and J 1 base, with 12 bases left between them. CDR3 nucleotides: TGCAGCCCGGCGTGGGGGTCTGGGGCCAACGTCCTGACTTTC. Translated, it gives CSPAWGSGANVLTF. Drawing the rest from reference TRBV29-1 and TRBJ2-6, the complete variable domain is SAVISQKPSRDICQRGTSLTIQCQVDSQVTMMFWYRQQPGQSLTLIATANQGSEATYESGFVIDKFPISRPNLTFSTLTVSNMSPEDSSIYLCSPAWGSGANVLTFGAGSRLTVL.

The CDR3 DNA sequence: TGTGCCAGCAGGGAACGACAGGACGGACAAGAGACCCAGTACTTC. Translating gives CASRERQDGQETQYF. The chain combines TRBV6-5 with TRBJ2-5; D might be TRBD1 (6 bases). Germline V gives CDR1 MNHEY, CDR2 SVGAGI. Trimming cost V 6 bases and J 2 bases, with 16 bases left between them. This CDR3 spans 15 amino acids.

This chain connects TRBV7-6 to TRBJ2-5; 7 bases align to TRBD1. V lost 7 bases to trimming and J lost 5 bases; unmatched junction nucleotides: 7. The CDR3 is 13 residues long. Looked up from germline, CDR1 is SGHVS and CDR2 is FNYEAQ. CDR3 bases: TGTGCCAGCAACCACAGGGGAATCGAGACCCAGTACTTC. It specifies CASNHRGIETQYF.

The rearrangement links TRBV27 to TRBJ2-2, with 8 bases lining up with TRBD1. V lost 6 bases to trimming and J lost 6 bases; unmatched junction nucleotides: 6. There are 14 residues in the CDR3. Germline CDR1 reads MNHEY; CDR2 reads SMNVEV (reference sequence). CDR3 DNA: TGTGCCAGCAGACCAGGGGGCGGGGCCGGGGAGCTGTTTTTT. This translates into CASRPGGGAGELFF.